A single sample is the source of the 26 T cell receptor beta chains below, sequenced in a study of blood T cell repertoires in COVID-19. Here immunoSEQ multiplex PCR was the method, and the copy in TCRdb shows in-frame clones only, minus some. The sample records tens of thousands of clones, roughly 80% being singletons. Sequenced: peripheral blood. These receptor sequences come from a man older than 75 with COVID-19, enrolled during active disease.

The rearrangement links TRBV9 to TRBJ2-1; 9 bases fit TRBD2. The length of the CDR3 is 17 residues. Per germline, CDR1 SGDLS and CDR2 YYNGEE. The V gene end was trimmed by 0 bases and the J gene end by 3 bases; junction bases not matched to a gene: 7. In nucleotides, the CDR3 is TGTGCCAGCAGCGTAGATGATAGCGGGAGCGGCTACAATGAGCAGTTCTTC. As protein: CASSVDDSGSGYNEQFF.

The chain recombines TRBV19 with TRBJ2-1, with D possibly being TRBD2 (5 bases). V was cut by 8 bases and J by 0 bases, with 11 bases left in between. The CDR3 spans 14 residues. CDR1 LNHDA and CDR2 SQIVND come from the germline V gene (reference sequence). The CDR3 sequence: CASHTGSSYNEQFF. As DNA, the CDR3 is TGTGCCAGTCACACGGGGAGCTCCTACAATGAGCAGTTCTTC.

The CDR3 loop is CASSQGTGGSSTDTQYF. CDR3 in DNA: TGTGCCAGCAGCCAAGGAACCGGGGGATCTAGCACAGATACGCAGTATTTT. V gene TRBV3-1 (or the pseudogene TRBV3-2) combines with J gene TRBJ2-3; tentative D call: TRBD2 (6 bases). From germline, CDR1 is LGHDT and CDR2 YNNKEL (reference sequence). V was pared by 1 base and J by 0 bases, with 14 bases between. The CDR3 is made up of 17 amino acids.

The chain employs TRBV5-4 and TRBJ1-1; 7 bases agree with TRBD1. This CDR3 has 14 residues. Germline trimming cut 4 bases from V and 9 bases from J; bases unmatched to any gene: 12. Germline assignment: CDR1 SGHNT and CDR2 YYREEE (reference sequence). CDR3 sequence reads: CASSVVGDREKAFF. For the CDR3, the DNA is TGTGCCAGCAGCGTGGTAGGGGACAGAGAGAAAGCTTTCTTT.

J is TRBJ2-5 and V is TRBV7-2; 9 bases are shared with TRBD1. V trimming: 0 bases; J trimming: 5 bases; junction bases outside the gene matches: 4. Looked up from germline, CDR1 is SGHTA and CDR2 is FQGNSA. This CDR3 contains 15 residues. CDR3 sequence: CASSLAQGAWETQYF. DNA for the CDR3: TGTGCCAGCAGCTTAGCACAGGGGGCTTGGGAGACCCAGTACTTC.

The chain couples TRBV4-1 to TRBJ1-1; D may be TRBD1 (5 bases). V was trimmed by 5 bases and J by 0 bases, leaving 10 bases between them. CDR3 length: 14 residues. CDR1 and CDR2 from the germline V gene are MGHRA and YSYEKL. This CDR3 reads CASSRGSMNTEAFF. CDR3 DNA: TGCGCCAGCAGCAGGGGCAGTATGAACACTGAAGCTTTCTTT.

The CDR3 region has the DNA TGTGCTAGTGGCCCAGATAACTATGGCTACACCTTC. Amino acid sequence: CASGPDNYGYTF. The chain combines TRBV12-5 with TRBJ1-2; D is unresolved. CDR3 length equals 12 residues. V shed 6 bases and J shed 1 base, with 6 bases lying between them. The germline CDR1 and CDR2 sequences are LGHNT and FRNRAP.

The gene calls are TRBV5-1 and TRBJ2-2; TRBD2 agrees at 11 bases. Germline V gives CDR1 SGHRS, CDR2 YFSETQ. The trim removed 4 bases at V and 1 base at J, leaving 9 bases unmatched. CDR3 length: 18 residues. The CDR3 DNA sequence: TGCGCCAGCAGCCGTGGGACTGGACTAGCGGGGAACACCGGGGAGCTGTTTTTT. It encodes CASSRGTGLAGNTGELFF.

A single count supports this clone. The genes are TRBV13 and TRBJ2-1, with 8 bases fitting TRBD2. The ends lost 5 bases at V and 1 base at J; junction bases unmatched: 13. CDR3 length: 18 amino acids. Germline assignment: CDR1 PRHDT and CDR2 FYEKMQ (reference sequence). The chain's CDR3 is CASSPPGGGGLSYNEQFF. The CDR3, as DNA: TGTGCCAGCAGCCCCCCGGGAGGGGGAGGATTATCCTACAATGAGCAGTTCTTC.

V gene TRBV7-8 combines with J gene TRBJ1-5; the match to TRBD1 covers 7 bases. CDR1 is SGHVS, CDR2 FQNEAQ, per germline. The CDR3 consists of 16 residues. V gave up 1 base and J gave up 1 base; unmatched junction bases: 4. CDR3 DNA sequence: TGTGCCAGCAGCTTAGACACGGACAGGAGCAATCAGCCCCAGCATTTT. Amino acids: CASSLDTDRSNQPQHF.

V is TRBV4-2 and J is TRBJ1-2, with D unresolved. This CDR3 has 14 residues. Trimming stripped 0 bases from V and 7 bases from J, with 12 bases between. Germline lookup yields CDR1 LGHNA and CDR2 YNFKEQ. CDR3 region: CASSQDLVNSGYTF. CDR3 nucleotide sequence: TGTGCCAGCAGCCAAGATTTAGTCAACAGTGGCTACACCTTC.

V is TRBV6-5 and J is TRBJ1-5; the D is unclear. Germline V lookup: CDR1 MNHEY, CDR2 SVGAGI. The CDR3 runs 15 residues. V shed 5 bases and J shed 0 bases, with 11 bases lying between them. The CDR3 region has the DNA TGTGCCAGCAGTACCCCAAGCTTTAGCAATCAGCCCCAGCATTTT. Translated: CASSTPSFSNQPQHF.

About this clone: An end of the junction differs from the germline gene, which may be a read error. This chain joins TRBV28 and TRBJ1-6; 7 positions agree with TRBD1. This CDR3 has 14 residues. The germline CDR1 and CDR2 sequences are MDHEN and SYDVKM. CDR3 bases: TGTGTCAGCAGTCCCGGGACAGATAATTCACCCCTCCACTTT. Protein product: CVSSPGTDNSPLHF.

The chain joins TRBV5-1 to TRBJ2-7; the D gene is possibly TRBD1 (5 bases). Deletions cut 2 bases from V and 5 bases from J, with 8 bases between. The CDR3 length is 12 residues. Germline V gene data show CDR1 as SGHRS and CDR2 as YFSETQ. The CDR3 sequence is CASSFLGDEQYF. CDR3 DNA: TGCGCCAGCAGCTTTTTAGGGGACGAGCAGTACTTC.

The chain combines TRBV7-2 with TRBJ1-2, with TRBD1 identical over 11 bases. This CDR3 is 14 amino acids long. V lost 5 bases, J lost 7 bases, and 6 bases stayed unmatched. CDR1 and CDR2 (germline): SGHTA, FQGNSA. The CDR3 spells CASSPGTGGGGYTF. CDR3 DNA sequence: TGTGCCAGCAGCCCAGGGACAGGGGGTGGTGGCTACACCTTC.

The chain joins TRBV15 to TRBJ1-4; TRBD1 agrees at 10 bases. CDR1 and CDR2 (germline): LNHNV, YYDKDF (reference sequence). CDR3 length: 14 residues. V gave up 5 bases and J gave up 6 bases; unmatched junction bases: 3. DNA for the CDR3: TGTGCCACCAGCGGGGGACAGGGGTATGAAAAACTGTTTTTT. This gives the protein CATSGGQGYEKLFF.

The chain uses TRBV19 and TRBJ1-2, with D tentatively TRBD1 (5 bases). The germline V gene encodes CDR1 LNHDA and CDR2 SQIVND (reference sequence). V shed 6 bases and J shed 2 bases, with 13 bases lying between them. The CDR3 contains 14 residues. CDR3 loop: CASSPSGSNYGYTF. As DNA, the CDR3 is TGTGCCAGTAGCCCCTCAGGGTCCAACTATGGCTACACCTTC.

The chain joins TRBV2 to TRBJ2-1; 7 nucleotides agree with TRBD1. The germline gives CDR1 SNHLY, CDR2 FYNNEI. The CDR3 runs 16 residues. With V trimmed by 5 bases and J by 1 base, 8 bases remained unmatched. In DNA, the CDR3 is TGTGCCAGCAGTTACCAGGACAGGTCGTCCTACAATGAGCAGTTCTTC. This gives the protein CASSYQDRSSYNEQFF.

This chain joins TRBV5-1 and TRBJ1-2, with D unresolved. The CDR3 is made up of 14 amino acids. The V end lost 0 bases, the J end lost 4 bases, and 10 bases lay between the germline ends. The germline CDR1 and CDR2 sequences are SGHRS and YFSETQ. The CDR3 DNA follows: TGCGCCAGCAGCTTGGAGGAGCGCCCCTATGGCTACACCTTC. Amino acids: CASSLEERPYGYTF.

This clone occurred a few times. The chain uses TRBV7-8 and TRBJ2-7; the D is unclear. Trimming pared 1 base from V and 0 bases from J, leaving 7 bases between. This CDR3 has 14 amino acids. Germline-derived CDR1 and CDR2 are SGHVS and FQNEAQ. The CDR3 sequence: CASSLGALSYEQYF. Here the CDR3 DNA reads TGTGCCAGCAGCTTAGGAGCCCTCTCCTACGAGCAGTACTTC.

The chain employs TRBV9 and TRBJ1-6; D might be TRBD1 (6 bases). V gave up 0 bases and J gave up 6 bases, with 19 bases separating them. This CDR3 has 18 amino acids. CDR1 and CDR2 (germline): SGDLS, YYNGEE. CDR3 residues: CASSVDAGEGHGNSPLHF. CDR3 nucleotides: TGTGCCAGCAGCGTAGACGCTGGTGAGGGACATGGTAATTCACCCCTCCACTTT.

The chain uses TRBV19 and TRBJ2-7; 7 bases map to TRBD2. CDR3 length: 16 amino acids. V was pared by 2 bases and J by 2 bases, with 9 bases of the junction left unmatched. Germline V lookup: CDR1 LNHDA, CDR2 SQIVND (reference sequence). This chain's CDR3 is CASSIRSGGRAYEQYF. The CDR3 DNA follows: TGTGCCAGTAGTATAAGATCCGGGGGGAGGGCCTACGAGCAGTACTTC.

This chain links TRBV7-3 with TRBJ2-2, with 7 bases lining up with TRBD2. The CDR3 covers 15 residues. Trimming at V came to 5 bases and at J to 6 bases, leaving 9 bases not matched to a gene. CDR1 SGHTA and CDR2 FQGTGA come from the germline V gene. CDR3 nucleotide sequence: TGTGCCAGCAGCCACGGGCGGGAGCTCGCCGGGGAGCTGTTTTTT. Amino acids: CASSHGRELAGELFF.

The chain uses TRBV6-2 or TRBV6-3 and TRBJ2-3, with D tentatively TRBD1 (5 bases). CDR1 is MNHEY, CDR2 SVGEGT, per germline. This CDR3 is built from 15 residues. The germline V and J ends were trimmed by 4 bases and 8 bases, with 19 bases remaining between them. The chain's CDR3 is CASSSHGRARGTQYF. Written as DNA, the CDR3 is TGTGCCAGCAGTTCCCACGGACGGGCTAGGGGTACGCAGTATTTT.

The chain links TRBV10-2 to TRBJ2-5, with D possibly matching TRBD1 (5 bases). The CDR3 length is 15 residues. CDR1 and CDR2 (germline): WSHSY, SAAADI. Deletions cut 3 bases from V and 6 bases from J, with 17 bases between. CDR3 sequence: CASSEIGVLGKTQYF. The CDR3 DNA is TGCGCCAGCAGTGAAATAGGGGTCCTCGGAAAGACCCAGTACTTC.

The chain couples TRBV6-2 or TRBV6-3 to TRBJ1-2; TRBD1 agrees at 8 bases. This CDR3 contains 14 residues. The V gene end was trimmed by 2 bases and the J gene end by 8 bases; junction bases not matched to a gene: 7. CDR1 and CDR2 (germline): MNHEY, SVGEGT. The CDR3 nucleotides read TGTGCCAGCAGTTACCCGGGACAGGCGGGCGGCTACACCTTC. Translation gives CASSYPGQAGGYTF.